The 12 T cell receptor beta chains listed next were all sequenced from one sample in a study of chemoradiotherapy in HPV16-positive cancers. Measured with immunoSEQ multiplex PCR; TCRdb has only the in-frame clones, and not every one. The sample yields 1,500 to 2,000 clones, about 81% seen once. The specimen comprised tumor tissue, sampled from a patient who underwent chemoradiotherapy. Receptors originate from a human donor with HPV-associated anogenital cancer.

The rearrangement joins TRBV28 to TRBJ1-5, with TRBD1 identical over 9 bases. The germline V gene encodes CDR1 MDHEN and CDR2 SYDVKM. V lost 6 bases, J lost 3 bases, and 9 bases stayed unmatched. The CDR3 extends over 16 amino acids. In DNA, the CDR3 is TGTGCCAGCAGCTCCGGGACAGGGCCGGTCAATCAGCCCCAGCATTTT. Protein product: CASSSGTGPVNQPQHF.

This chain uses TRBV7-9 with TRBJ1-1; 8 bases align to TRBD1. Trimming took 5 bases from V and 1 from J; bases not matched to a gene: 12. Germline-derived CDR1 and CDR2 are SEHNR and FQNEAQ (reference sequence). This CDR3 has 17 amino acids. The CDR3 reads CASSPFRGQGSNTEAFF. CDR3 DNA sequence: TGTGCCAGCAGCCCCTTCCGAGGACAGGGATCGAACACTGAAGCTTTCTTT.

The chain links TRBV7-2 to TRBJ2-7; D not certain. The CDR3 contains 14 residues. From germline, CDR1 is SGHTA and CDR2 FQGNSA. Trimming pared 5 bases from V and 1 base from J, leaving 12 bases between. This CDR3 reads CASSTYLGSYEQYF. The CDR3 DNA reads TGTGCCAGCAGCACCTACTTGGGATCCTACGAGCAGTACTTC.

The chain links TRBV5-4 to TRBJ1-5; possible D gene TRBD1, 6 bases. The ends were cut back, 2 bases at V and 4 bases at J, with 7 bases in the middle. The CDR3 totals 13 residues. Germline lookup yields CDR1 SGHNT and CDR2 YYREEE (reference sequence). Written as DNA, the CDR3 is TGTGCCAGCAGCTTACAGGGAAATCAGCCCCAGCATTTT. It yields the protein CASSLQGNQPQHF.

The V and J genes are TRBV2 and TRBJ1-5; D possibly corresponds to TRBD1 (5 bases). V shed 5 bases and J shed 11 bases, with 19 bases lying between them. Germline values: CDR1 SNHLY, CDR2 FYNNEI. The CDR3 consists of 14 residues. Here the CDR3 DNA reads TGTGCCAGCAGTAGGGCGAAACCGGGGGGGGCCCAGCATTTT. Encoded protein: CASSRAKPGGAQHF.

For the CDR3, the DNA is TGTGCCAGTACTACTACTAGGGGGAGGAGCAATCAGCCCCAGCATTTT. It translates to CASTTTRGRSNQPQHF. The chain combines TRBV19 with TRBJ1-5, with D possibly being TRBD1 (6 bases). The V gene's germline CDR1 is LNHDA and CDR2 SQIVND (reference sequence). This CDR3 comprises 16 residues. Trimming stripped 7 bases from V and 1 base from J, with 17 bases between.

V gene TRBV4-3 combines with J gene TRBJ1-2, with D maybe TRBD1 (6 bases). CDR1 and CDR2 (germline): LGHNA, YSLEER. The CDR3 is made up of 16 amino acids. V lost 2 bases and J lost 1, with 14 bases in between. The CDR3 sequence: CASSQYGDTRNYGYTF. The CDR3, as DNA: TGCGCCAGCAGCCAATATGGGGACACGCGTAACTATGGCTACACCTTC.

V usage is TRBV7-2 and J usage is TRBJ2-5; D unresolved. The DNA end favors TRBJ2-7, so the J call may be wrong. The CDR3 spans 14 residues. The germline gives CDR1 SGHTA, CDR2 FQGNSA. CDR3 amino acids: CASSTYLGSYEQYF. The CDR3 region has the DNA TGTGCCAGCAGCACCTACTTGGGATCCTACGAGCAGTACTTC.

In its sample, this clone was seen a few times. Its ends do not fully match the called genes, so a read error is possible. The V gene is TRBV5-5, the J gene TRBJ2-7, with TRBD1 identical over 8 bases. The CDR3 is 15 amino acids. Per germline, CDR1 SGHKS and CDR2 YYEKEE (reference sequence). DNA of the CDR3: TGTGCCACCAGCGAAACCGGGACAGGCTCCTACGAGCAGTACTTC. Its protein is CATSETGTGSYEQYF.

This clone was observed once. The chain recombines TRBV19 with TRBJ1-1; TRBD1 agrees at 7 bases. This CDR3 has 12 amino acids. With 5 bases clipped from V and 7 bases from J, the junction kept 4 bases outside the gene matches. Germline lookup yields CDR1 LNHDA and CDR2 SQIVND (reference sequence). The CDR3 coding sequence is TGTGCCAGTAGTGCGGACAGGCATGAAGCTTTCTTT. Translation: CASSADRHEAFF.

This chain uses TRBV7-2 with TRBJ1-2, with D perhaps matching TRBD1 (6 bases). CDR1 and CDR2 (germline): SGHTA, FQGNSA. The CDR3 has 15 residues. Trimming removed 5 bases from V and 4 bases from J, with 17 bases in between. CDR3 DNA sequence: TGTGCCAGCAGCGCCGGACAGCTTACCCGCTATGGCTACACCTTC. As protein: CASSAGQLTRYGYTF. Full variable domain (missing parts from reference TRBV7-2 and TRBJ1-2): GAGVSQSPSNKVTEKGKDVELRCDPISGHTALYWYRQSLGQGLEFLIYFQGNSAPDKSGLPSDRFSAERTGGSVSTLTIQRTQQEDSAVYLCASSAGQLTRYGYTFGSGTRLTVV.

The rearrangement uses TRBV2 and TRBJ2-2, with D perhaps matching TRBD1 (6 bases). Germline CDR1 reads SNHLY; CDR2 reads FYNNEI. The CDR3 sequence is 13 residues long. The V and J ends lost 6 bases and 4 bases respectively, with 9 bases between them. CDR3: CASRVQGTGELFF. DNA of the CDR3: TGTGCCAGCAGGGTACAGGGCACCGGGGAGCTGTTTTTT.